The clone carrying this TCR beta chain was observed a handful of times. Trimming left V 2 bases short and J 7 bases short, with 15 bases between. Germline V gene data show CDR1 as MNHEY and CDR2 as SMNVEV (reference sequence). The CDR3 sequence is 16 residues long. This sample was included in a study of OX40 agonist ivuxolimab in advanced cancers. The data were produced by immunoSEQ multiplex PCR, yet TCRdb's version contains in-frame clones alone and is incomplete. The sample lists roughly 60,000 clones, roughly 84% occurring once. This material consisted of CD4+ or CD8+ T cells sorted from blood, taken in a trial of the OX40 agonist ivuxolimab. The rearrangement uses TRBV27 and TRBJ1-6; D is uncertain. This clonotype was sampled from an adult with an advanced solid tumor such as melanoma, head and neck, liver or kidney cancer. For the CDR3, the DNA is TGTGCCAGCAGTTTACGGAGGACCGTACCCAATTCACCCCTCCACTTT. It yields the protein CASSLRRTVPNSPLHF.